This is a list of T cell receptor beta chains from one sample in a study of CD8+ T cells in alopecia areata. Generated by immunoSEQ multiplex PCR, the TCRdb table keeps only in-frame clones and is missing some. The data show 150,000 to 200,000 clones, 50% to 60% seen once. The sequencing sample was made of CD4+ T cells sorted from blood. Receptor source: a human donor in good health. CDR3s include the opening cysteine and the closing phenylalanine or tryptophan. D genes are given only for firm matches. Clone size appears in some rows only: once, few, many, or a class for an expanded clone.

size: NA; J: TRBJ1-4; D: NA; V: TRBV4-1; DNA: TGCGCCAGCAGCCAGAGGAGTAATGAAAAACTGTTTTTT; CDR3: CASSQRSNEKLFF
size: NA; J: TRBJ1-5; D: NA; V: TRBV15; DNA: TGTGCCACCAGCAGACGGATCAATCAGCCCCAGCATTTT; CDR3: CATSRRINQPQHF
size: many; J: TRBJ2-4; D: TRBD1; V: TRBV4-1; DNA: TGCGCCAGCAGCCGGTCGGGCCAGGGGGAAAACATTCAGTACTTC; CDR3: CASSRSGQGENIQYF
size: NA; J: TRBJ2-7; D: NA; V: TRBV5-1; DNA: TGCGCCAGCAGCTCAGGTTTAACCGGCGAGCAGTACTTC; CDR3: CASSSGLTGEQYF
size: few; J: TRBJ1-1; D: TRBD1; V: TRBV7-9; DNA: TGTGCCAGCAGCGGTATTACAGGGGGCCCTGAAGCTTTCTTT; CDR3: CASSGITGGPEAFF
size: once; J: TRBJ2-1; D: NA; V: TRBV4-1; DNA: TGCGCCAGCAGCCAACTGGACCTGATCTCCTACAATGAGCAGTTCTTC; CDR3: CASSQLDLISYNEQFF
size: once; J: TRBJ1-2; D: TRBD1; V: TRBV19; DNA: TGTGCCAGTAGTTCGAACAGGGGGCGGAACTATGGCTACACCTTC; CDR3: CASSSNRGRNYGYTF
size: NA; J: TRBJ2-7; D: NA; V: TRBV9; DNA: TGTGCCAGCAGCGTAGCGGAGAACTACGAGCAGTACTTC; CDR3: CASSVAENYEQYF
size: NA; J: TRBJ2-1; D: TRBD2; V: TRBV5-1; DNA: TGCGCCAGCAGCTTGGATCGGGCGGGAGTGAATGAGCAGTTCTTC; CDR3: CASSLDRAGVNEQFF
size: NA; J: TRBJ1-1; D: NA; V: TRBV29-1; DNA: TGCAGCGTCCACGCCAGGGCGTTCACTGAAGCTTTCTTT; CDR3: CSVHARAFTEAFF